The clone carrying this TCR beta chain was detected a few times. As yet, its antigen is unknown. Germline loops: CDR1 SGDLS, CDR2 YYNGEE. Between the trimmed V and J ends, which lost 3 bases and 3 bases, there was a span of 12 bases. The CDR3 spans 15 residues. This sample was included in a study of response to subunit inactivated influenza vaccine. TCRdb ran MiXCR on the RT-PCR reads and lists one entry per CDR3 protein. In the table there are 650,000 to 800,000 distinct CDR3 sequences, 11% to 15% of which are singletons. Study results and limitations: Every seasonal influenza vaccination brings in few new T cells, the authors suggested.

This sequence was found in a middle-aged man who received an inactivated influenza vaccine. This chain connects TRBV9 to TRBJ2-2; tentative D call: TRBD1 (6 bases). Sequencing was performed on PBMCs from blood, taken roughly 2 weeks before vaccination. CDR3 sequence (DNA): TGTGCCAGCAGCGCCAGGGGTGTCGACACCGGGGAGCTGTTTTTT. This gives the protein CASSARGVDTGELFF.